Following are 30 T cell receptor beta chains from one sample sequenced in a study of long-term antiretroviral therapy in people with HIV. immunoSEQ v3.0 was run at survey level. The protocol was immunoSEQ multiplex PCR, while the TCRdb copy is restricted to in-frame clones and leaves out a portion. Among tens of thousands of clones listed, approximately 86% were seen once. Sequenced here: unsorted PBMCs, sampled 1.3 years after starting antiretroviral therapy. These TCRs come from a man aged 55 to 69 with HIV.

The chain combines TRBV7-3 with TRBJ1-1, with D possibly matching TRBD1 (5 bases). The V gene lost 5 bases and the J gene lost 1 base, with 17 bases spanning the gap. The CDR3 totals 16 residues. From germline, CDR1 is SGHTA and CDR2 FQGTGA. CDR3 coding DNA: TGTGCCAGCAGCCCAACTCGCCGGGGCGCGAACACTGAAGCTTTCTTT. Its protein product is CASSPTRRGANTEAFF.

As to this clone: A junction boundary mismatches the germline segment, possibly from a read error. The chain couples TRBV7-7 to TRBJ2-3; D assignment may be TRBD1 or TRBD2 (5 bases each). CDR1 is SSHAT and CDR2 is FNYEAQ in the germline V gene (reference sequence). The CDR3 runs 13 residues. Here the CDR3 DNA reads TGTGCTAGCAGCCCTGGGGGTACAGATACGCAGTATTTT. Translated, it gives CASSPGGTDTQYF.

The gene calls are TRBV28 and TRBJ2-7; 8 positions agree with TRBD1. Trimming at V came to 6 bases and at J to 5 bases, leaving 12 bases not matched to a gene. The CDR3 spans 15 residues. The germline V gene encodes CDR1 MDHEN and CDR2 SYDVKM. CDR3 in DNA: TGTGCCAGCAGGAGGACAGGGAATGGGATAAACGAGCAGTACTTC. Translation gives CASRRTGNGINEQYF.

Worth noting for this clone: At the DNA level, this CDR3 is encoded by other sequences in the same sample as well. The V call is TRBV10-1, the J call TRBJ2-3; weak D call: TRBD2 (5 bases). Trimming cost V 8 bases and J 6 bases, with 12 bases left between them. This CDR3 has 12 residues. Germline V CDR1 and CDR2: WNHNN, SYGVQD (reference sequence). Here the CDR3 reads CASSPSLDTQYF. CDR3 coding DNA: TGCGCCAGCTCCCCTAGCTTGGATACGCAGTATTTT.

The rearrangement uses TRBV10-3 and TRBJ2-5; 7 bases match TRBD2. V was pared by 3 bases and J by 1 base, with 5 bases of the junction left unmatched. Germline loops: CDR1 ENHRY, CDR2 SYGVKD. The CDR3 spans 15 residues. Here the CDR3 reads CAISDAGVVQETQYF. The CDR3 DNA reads TGTGCCATCAGTGACGCGGGAGTTGTCCAAGAGACCCAGTACTTC.

The CDR3 DNA is TGTGCCAGTAGACGGATCTCTGGAAACACCATATATTTT. Translation: CASRRISGNTIYF. This chain connects TRBV6-5 to TRBJ1-3; D unresolved. Germline CDR1 and CDR2: MNHEY and SVGAGI. This CDR3 is 13 amino acids long. V dropped 9 bases and J dropped 0 bases, with 9 bases sitting between them.

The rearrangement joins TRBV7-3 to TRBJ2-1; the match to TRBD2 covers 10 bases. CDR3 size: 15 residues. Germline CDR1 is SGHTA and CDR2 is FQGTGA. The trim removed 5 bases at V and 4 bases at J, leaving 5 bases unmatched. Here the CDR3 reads CASSVTSGAYNEQFF. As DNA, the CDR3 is TGTGCCAGCAGCGTTACTAGCGGGGCGTACAATGAGCAGTTCTTC.

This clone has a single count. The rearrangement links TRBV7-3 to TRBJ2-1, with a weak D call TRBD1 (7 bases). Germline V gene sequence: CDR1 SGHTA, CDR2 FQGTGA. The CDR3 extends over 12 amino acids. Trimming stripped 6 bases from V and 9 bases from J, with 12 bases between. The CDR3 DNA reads TGTGCCAGCAGTAGGGGGCGGGGTGAGCAGTTCTTC. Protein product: CASSRGRGEQFF.

The CDR3 DNA reads TGTGCCAGCTCGCCCCGAGCGGGAGGTACGCAGTATTTT. It is translated as CASSPRAGGTQYF. The chain has TRBV18 and TRBJ2-3, with 9 bases lining up with TRBD2. CDR1 and CDR2 (germline): KGHSH, LQKENI. This CDR3 region has 13 residues. The V and J ends lost 6 bases and 8 bases, in that order; junction bases with no gene match: 6. The whole variable domain, remainder taken from reference TRBV18 and TRBJ2-3, is NAGVMQNPRHLVRRRGQEARLRCSPMKGHSHVYWYRQLPEEGLKFMVYLQKENIIDESGMPKERFSAEFPKEGPSILRIQQVVRGDSAAYFCASSPRAGGTQYFGPGTRLTVL.

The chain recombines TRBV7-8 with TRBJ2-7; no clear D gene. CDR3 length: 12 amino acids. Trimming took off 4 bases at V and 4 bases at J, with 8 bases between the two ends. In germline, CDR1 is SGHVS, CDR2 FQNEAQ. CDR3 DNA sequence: TGTGCCAGCAGCTACAGAGGTTACGAGCAGTACTTC. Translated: CASSYRGYEQYF.

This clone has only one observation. The CDR3: CASSENGWGYTF. As DNA, the CDR3 is TGTGCCAGCAGTGAAAACGGGTGGGGCTACACCTTC. The chain is built from TRBV6-1 and TRBJ1-2; D is unclear. Germline CDR1 is MNHNS and CDR2 is SASEGT. The V gene lost 2 bases and the J gene lost 8 bases, with 9 bases spanning the gap. CDR3 length: 12 residues.

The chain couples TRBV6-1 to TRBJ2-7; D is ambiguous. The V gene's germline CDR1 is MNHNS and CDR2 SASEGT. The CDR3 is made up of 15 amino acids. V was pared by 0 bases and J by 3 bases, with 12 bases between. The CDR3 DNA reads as TGTGCCAGCAGTGAAGCAAAGGCCATGATCTACGAGCAGTACTTC. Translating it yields CASSEAKAMIYEQYF.

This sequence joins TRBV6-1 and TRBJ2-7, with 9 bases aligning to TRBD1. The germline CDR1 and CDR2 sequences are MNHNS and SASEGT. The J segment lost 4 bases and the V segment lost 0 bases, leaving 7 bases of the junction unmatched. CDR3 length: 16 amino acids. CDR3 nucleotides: TGTGCCAGCAGTGAAGCGCTAGGGGACAGGGTTTACGAGCAGTACTTC. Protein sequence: CASSEALGDRVYEQYF.

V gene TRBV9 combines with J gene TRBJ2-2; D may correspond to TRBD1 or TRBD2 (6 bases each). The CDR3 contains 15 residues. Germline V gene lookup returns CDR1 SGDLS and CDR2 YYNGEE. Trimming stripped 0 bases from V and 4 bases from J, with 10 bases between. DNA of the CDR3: TGTGCCAGCAGCGTAGAGGGGGGCGGCACCGGGGAGCTGTTTTTT. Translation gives CASSVEGGGTGELFF.

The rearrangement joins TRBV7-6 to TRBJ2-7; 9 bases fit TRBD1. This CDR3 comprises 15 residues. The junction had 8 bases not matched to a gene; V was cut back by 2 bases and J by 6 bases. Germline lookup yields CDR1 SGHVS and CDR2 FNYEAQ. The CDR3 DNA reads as TGTGCCAGCAGCTTATTGGGACAGGGTACGAGCGAGCAGTACTTC. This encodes CASSLLGQGTSEQYF.

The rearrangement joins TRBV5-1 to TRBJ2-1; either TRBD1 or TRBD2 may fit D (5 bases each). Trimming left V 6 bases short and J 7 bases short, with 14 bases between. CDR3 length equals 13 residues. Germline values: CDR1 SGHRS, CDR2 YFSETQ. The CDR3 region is CASIRDGRNEQFF. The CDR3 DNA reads TGCGCCAGCATACGGGACGGACGAAATGAGCAGTTCTTC.

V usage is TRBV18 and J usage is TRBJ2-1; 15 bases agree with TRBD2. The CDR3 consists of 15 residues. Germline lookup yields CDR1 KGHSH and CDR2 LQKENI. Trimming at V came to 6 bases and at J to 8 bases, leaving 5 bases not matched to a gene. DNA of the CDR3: TGTGCCAGCTCTCAGGGACTAGCGGGAGGCGATGAGCAGTTCTTC. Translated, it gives CASSQGLAGGDEQFF.

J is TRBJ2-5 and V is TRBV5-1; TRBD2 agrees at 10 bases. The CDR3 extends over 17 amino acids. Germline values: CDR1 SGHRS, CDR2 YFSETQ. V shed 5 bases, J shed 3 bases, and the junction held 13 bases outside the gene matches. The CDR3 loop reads CASRLEAGGPLKETQYF. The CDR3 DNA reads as TGCGCCAGCAGACTCGAAGCGGGGGGGCCTTTAAAAGAGACCCAGTACTTC.

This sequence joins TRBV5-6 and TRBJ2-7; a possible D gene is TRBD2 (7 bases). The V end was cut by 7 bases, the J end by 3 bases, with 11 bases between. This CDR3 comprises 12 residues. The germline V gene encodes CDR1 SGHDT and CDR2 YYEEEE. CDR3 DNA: TGTGCCAGCGGGGGGGGGCGCTACGAGCAGTACTTC. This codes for CASGGGRYEQYF.

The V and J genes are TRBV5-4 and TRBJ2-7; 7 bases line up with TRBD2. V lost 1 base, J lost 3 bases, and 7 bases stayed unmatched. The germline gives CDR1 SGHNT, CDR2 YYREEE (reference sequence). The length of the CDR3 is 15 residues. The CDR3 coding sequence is TGTGCCAGCAGCTTGCGCGGGGGTGCGTTCTACGAGCAGTACTTC. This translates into CASSLRGGAFYEQYF.

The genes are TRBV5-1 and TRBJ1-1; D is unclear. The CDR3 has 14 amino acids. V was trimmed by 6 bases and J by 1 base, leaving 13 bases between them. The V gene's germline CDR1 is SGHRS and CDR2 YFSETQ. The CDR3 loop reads CASIPAPGNTEAFF. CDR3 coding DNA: TGCGCCAGCATCCCCGCACCAGGGAACACTGAAGCTTTCTTT.

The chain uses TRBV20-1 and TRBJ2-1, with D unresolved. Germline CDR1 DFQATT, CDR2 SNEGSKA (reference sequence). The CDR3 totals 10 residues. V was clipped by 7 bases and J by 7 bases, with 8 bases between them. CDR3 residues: CSVSGNEQFF. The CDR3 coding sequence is TGCAGTGTTAGTGGAAATGAGCAGTTCTTC.

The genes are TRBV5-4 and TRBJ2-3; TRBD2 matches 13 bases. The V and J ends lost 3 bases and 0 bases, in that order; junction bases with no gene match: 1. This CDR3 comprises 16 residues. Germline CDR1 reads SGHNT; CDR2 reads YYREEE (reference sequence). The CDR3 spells CASSSGLAGSTDTQYF. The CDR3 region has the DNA TGTGCCAGCAGCTCGGGACTAGCGGGAAGCACAGATACGCAGTATTTT.

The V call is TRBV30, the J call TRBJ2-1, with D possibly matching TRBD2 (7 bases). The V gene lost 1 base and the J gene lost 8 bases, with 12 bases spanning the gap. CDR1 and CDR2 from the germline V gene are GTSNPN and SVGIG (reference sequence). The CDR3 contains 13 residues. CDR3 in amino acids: CAWSATGGHEQFF. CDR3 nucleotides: TGTGCCTGGAGTGCAACCGGGGGGCATGAGCAGTTCTTC.

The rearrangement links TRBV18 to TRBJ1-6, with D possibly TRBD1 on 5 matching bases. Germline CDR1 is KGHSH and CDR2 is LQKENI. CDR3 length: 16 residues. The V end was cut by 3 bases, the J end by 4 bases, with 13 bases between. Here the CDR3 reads CASSPTDRPYNSPLHF. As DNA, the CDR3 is TGTGCCAGCTCACCGACCGACAGACCTTATAATTCACCCCTCCACTTT.

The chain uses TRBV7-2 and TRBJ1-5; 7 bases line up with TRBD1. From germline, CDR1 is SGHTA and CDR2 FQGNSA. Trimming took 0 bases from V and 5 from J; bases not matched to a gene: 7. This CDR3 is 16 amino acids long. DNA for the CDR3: TGTGCCAGCAGCTTAGCCGGACAGGAGTTCTATCAGCCCCAGCATTTT. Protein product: CASSLAGQEFYQPQHF.

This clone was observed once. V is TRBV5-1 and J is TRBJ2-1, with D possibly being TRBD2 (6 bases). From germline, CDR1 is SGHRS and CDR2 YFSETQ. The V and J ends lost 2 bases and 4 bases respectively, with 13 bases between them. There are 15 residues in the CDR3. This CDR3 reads CASSFGGSGYNEQFF. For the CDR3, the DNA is TGCGCCAGCAGCTTTGGAGGGTCAGGGTACAATGAGCAGTTCTTC.

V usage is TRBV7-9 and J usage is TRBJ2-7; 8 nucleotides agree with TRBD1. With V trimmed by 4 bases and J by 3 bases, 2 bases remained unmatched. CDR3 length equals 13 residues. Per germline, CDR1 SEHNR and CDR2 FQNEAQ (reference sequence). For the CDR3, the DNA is TGTGCCAGCAGCTACACAGGGGGCTACGAGCAGTACTTC. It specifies CASSYTGGYEQYF.

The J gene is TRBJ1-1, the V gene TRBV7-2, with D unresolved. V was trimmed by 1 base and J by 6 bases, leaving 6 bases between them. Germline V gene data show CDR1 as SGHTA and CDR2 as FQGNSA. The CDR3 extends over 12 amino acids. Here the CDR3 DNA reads TGTGCCAGCAGCTTAGTCCCCTCTGAAGCTTTCTTT. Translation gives CASSLVPSEAFF. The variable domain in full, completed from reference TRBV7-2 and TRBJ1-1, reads GAGVSQSPSNKVTEKGKDVELRCDPISGHTALYWYRQSLGQGLEFLIYFQGNSAPDKSGLPSDRFSAERTGGSVSTLTIQRTQQEDSAVYLCASSLVPSEAFFGQGTRLTVV.

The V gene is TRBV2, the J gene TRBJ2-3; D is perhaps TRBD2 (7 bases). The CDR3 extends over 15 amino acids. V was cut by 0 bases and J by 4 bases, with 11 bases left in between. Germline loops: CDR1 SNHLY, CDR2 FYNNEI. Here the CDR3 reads CASSEAGGRADTQYF. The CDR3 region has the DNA TGTGCCAGCAGTGAAGCGGGGGGGCGGGCAGATACGCAGTATTTT.